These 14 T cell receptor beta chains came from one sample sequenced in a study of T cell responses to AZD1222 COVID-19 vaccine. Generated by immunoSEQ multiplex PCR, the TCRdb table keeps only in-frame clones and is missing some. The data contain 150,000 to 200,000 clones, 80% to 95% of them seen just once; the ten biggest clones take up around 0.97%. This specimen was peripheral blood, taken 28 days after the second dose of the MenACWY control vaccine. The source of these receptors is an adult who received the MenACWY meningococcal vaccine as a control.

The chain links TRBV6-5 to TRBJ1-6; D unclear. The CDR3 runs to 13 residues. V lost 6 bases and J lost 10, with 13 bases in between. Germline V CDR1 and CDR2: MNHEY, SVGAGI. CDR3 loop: CASSQAGVSPLHF. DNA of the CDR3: TGTGCCAGCAGCCAGGCCGGGGTCTCACCCCTCCACTTT.

The CDR3 protein is CSALGQETQYF. CDR3 DNA: TGCAGTGCTCTGGGACAAGAGACCCAGTACTTC. The V and J genes are TRBV20-1 and TRBJ2-5; unclear D gene. Per the germline V gene, CDR1 is DFQATT and CDR2 is SNEGSKA (reference sequence). CDR3 length: 11 amino acids. The V gene lost 5 bases and the J gene lost 2 bases, with 6 bases spanning the gap.

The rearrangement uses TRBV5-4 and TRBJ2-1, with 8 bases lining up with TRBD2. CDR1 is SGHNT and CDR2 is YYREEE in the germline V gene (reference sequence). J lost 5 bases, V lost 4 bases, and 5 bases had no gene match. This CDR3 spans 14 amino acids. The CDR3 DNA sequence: TGTGCCAGCAGCGCCCCAGCGGGGGACAATGAGCAGTTCTTC. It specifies CASSAPAGDNEQFF. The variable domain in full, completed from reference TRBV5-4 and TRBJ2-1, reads ETGVTQSPTHLIKTRGQQVTLRCSSQSGHNTVSWYQQALGQGPQFIFQYYREEENGRGNFPPRFSGLQFPNYSSELNVNALELDDSALYLCASSAPAGDNEQFFGPGTRLTVL.

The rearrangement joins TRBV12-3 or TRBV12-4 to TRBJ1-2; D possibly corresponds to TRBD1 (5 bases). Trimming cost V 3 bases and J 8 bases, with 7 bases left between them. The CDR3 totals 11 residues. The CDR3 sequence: CASSFGAGYTF. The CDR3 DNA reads TGTGCCAGCAGTTTCGGGGCAGGCTACACCTTC.

This CDR3 reads CASSEVSGTGSYEQYF. The CDR3 bases are TGCGCCAGCAGTGAGGTTAGCGGGACAGGGTCCTACGAGCAGTACTTC. This rearrangement joins TRBV10-1 to TRBJ2-7; D may be TRBD1 (9 bases). The germline CDR1 and CDR2 sequences are WNHNN and SYGVQD (reference sequence). The CDR3 covers 16 residues. The V end lost 2 bases, the J end lost 1 base, and 15 bases lay between the germline ends.

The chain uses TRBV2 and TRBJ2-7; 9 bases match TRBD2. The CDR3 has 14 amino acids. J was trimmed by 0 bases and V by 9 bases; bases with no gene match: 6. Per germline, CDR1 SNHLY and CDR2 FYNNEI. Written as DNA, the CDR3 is TGTGCCAGTGTCTCTAGCGGGGACTCCTACGAGCAGTACTTC. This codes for CASVSSGDSYEQYF.

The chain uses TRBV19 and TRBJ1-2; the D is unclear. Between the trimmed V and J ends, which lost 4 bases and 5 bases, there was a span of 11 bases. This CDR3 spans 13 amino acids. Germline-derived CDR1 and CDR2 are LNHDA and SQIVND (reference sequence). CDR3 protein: CASSNPAQYGYTF. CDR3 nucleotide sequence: TGTGCCAGTAGTAACCCAGCCCAGTATGGCTACACCTTC.

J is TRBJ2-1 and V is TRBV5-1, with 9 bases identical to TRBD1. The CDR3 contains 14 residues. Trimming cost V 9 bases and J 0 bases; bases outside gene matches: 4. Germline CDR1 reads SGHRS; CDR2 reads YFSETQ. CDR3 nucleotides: TGCGCCACCAGGACAGGGGACTCCTACAATGAGCAGTTCTTC. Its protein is CATRTGDSYNEQFF.

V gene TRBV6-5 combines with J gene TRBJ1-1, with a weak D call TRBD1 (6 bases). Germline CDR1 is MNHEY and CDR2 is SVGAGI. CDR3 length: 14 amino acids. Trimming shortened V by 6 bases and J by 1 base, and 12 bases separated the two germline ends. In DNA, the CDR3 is TGTGCCAGCAGCCTCGGGACACCGAACACTGAAGCTTTCTTT. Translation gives CASSLGTPNTEAFF.

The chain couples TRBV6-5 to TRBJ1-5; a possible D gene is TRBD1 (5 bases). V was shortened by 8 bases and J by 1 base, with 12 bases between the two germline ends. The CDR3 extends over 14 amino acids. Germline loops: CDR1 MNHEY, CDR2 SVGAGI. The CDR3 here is CASVDGGSNQPQHF. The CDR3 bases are TGTGCCAGCGTGGACGGGGGGAGCAATCAGCCCCAGCATTTT.

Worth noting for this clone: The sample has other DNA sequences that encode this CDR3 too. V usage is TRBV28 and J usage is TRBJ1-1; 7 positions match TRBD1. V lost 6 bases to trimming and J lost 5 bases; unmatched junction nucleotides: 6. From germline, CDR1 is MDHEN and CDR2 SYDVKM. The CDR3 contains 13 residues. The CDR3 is CASRPTGPTEAFF. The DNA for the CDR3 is TGTGCCAGCAGGCCGACAGGGCCAACTGAAGCTTTCTTT.

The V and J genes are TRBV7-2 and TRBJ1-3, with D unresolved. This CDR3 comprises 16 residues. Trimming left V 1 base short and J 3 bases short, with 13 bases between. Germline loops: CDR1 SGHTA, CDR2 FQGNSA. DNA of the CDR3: TGTGCCAGCAGCTTAGGGACTTTGAGAATTGGAAACACCATATATTTT. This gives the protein CASSLGTLRIGNTIYF.

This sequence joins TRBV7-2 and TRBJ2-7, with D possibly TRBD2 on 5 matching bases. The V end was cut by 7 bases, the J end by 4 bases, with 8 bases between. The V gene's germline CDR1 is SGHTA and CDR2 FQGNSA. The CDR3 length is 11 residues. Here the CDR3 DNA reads TGTGCCAGCACGAGCGGTTACGAGCAGTACTTC. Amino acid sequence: CASTSGYEQYF.

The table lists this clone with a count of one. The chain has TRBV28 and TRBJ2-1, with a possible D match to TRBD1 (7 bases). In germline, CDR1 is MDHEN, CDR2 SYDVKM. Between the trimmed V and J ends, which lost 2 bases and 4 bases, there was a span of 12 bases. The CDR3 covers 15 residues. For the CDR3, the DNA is TGTGCCAGCAGTTTACAGGGGGGCCAGTACAATGAGCAGTTCTTC. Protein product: CASSLQGGQYNEQFF.